This TCR beta chain was identified during a study of OX40 agonist ivuxolimab in advanced cancers. The repertoire was sequenced with immunoSEQ multiplex PCR; TCRdb's copy has only in-frame clones and lacks some. Of roughly 68,000 clones listed, about 89% are singletons. Looked up from germline, CDR1 is GTSNPN and CDR2 is SVGIG (reference sequence). Losses at the gene ends were 2 bases for V and 0 bases for J; bases not matched to a gene: 9. This CDR3 has 18 residues. The chain recombines TRBV30 with TRBJ1-5, with TRBD1 identical over 11 bases. This clonotype originated in an adult with an advanced solid tumor such as melanoma, head and neck, liver or kidney cancer. The sample consisted of CD4+ or CD8+ T cells sorted from blood, taken in a trial of the OX40 agonist ivuxolimab. Here the CDR3 reads CAWSPWTGGVYSNQPQHF. CDR3 DNA sequence: TGTGCCTGGAGTCCATGGACAGGGGGCGTCTATAGCAATCAGCCCCAGCATTTT.